Shown below are 18 T cell receptor beta chains from a single sample sequenced in a study of cytomegalovirus exposure and HLA in healthy donors. PCR used 60 Vbeta primers and 13 Jbeta primers. This table comes from immunoSEQ multiplex PCR, and its TCRdb copy is limited to in-frame clones, with some not included. Among 140,000 to 150,000 clones listed, under 90% were seen once. What was sequenced was PBMCs. The receptors were sampled from a man between 40 and 49 years old in good health and CMV-seronegative.

V is TRBV6-1 and J is TRBJ2-5; 11 bases line up with TRBD2. Germline trimming cut 6 bases from V and 4 bases from J; bases unmatched to any gene: 4. Germline-derived CDR1 and CDR2 are MNHNS and SASEGT. The CDR3 is made up of 14 amino acids. The CDR3, as DNA: TGTGCCAGCAGGTTAGCGGGGGGGCCAGAGACCCAGTACTTC. This gives the protein CASRLAGGPETQYF.

CDR3 nucleotides: TGTGCCAGCAGCCCCCCGATGCTAGCGGGGGGCAATGAGCAGTTCTTC. This gives the protein CASSPPMLAGGNEQFF. The V and J genes are TRBV7-2 and TRBJ2-1; 11 bases match TRBD2. V dropped 5 bases and J dropped 6; count of bases not matched to a gene: 9. Germline V gene data show CDR1 as SGHTA and CDR2 as FQGNSA. The CDR3 is 16 residues long.

The CDR3 DNA reads TGTGCCAGCTCACAGCAGGAGGGGAACACTGAAGCTTTCTTT. It yields the protein CASSQQEGNTEAFF. The chain couples TRBV18 to TRBJ1-1; D is uncertain. V shed 4 bases and J shed 1 base, with 10 bases lying between them. Germline CDR1 is KGHSH and CDR2 is LQKENI. CDR3 length: 14 amino acids.

The V and J genes are TRBV9 and TRBJ2-7; unclear D gene. Trimming pared 4 bases from V and 5 bases from J, leaving 7 bases between. CDR1 is SGDLS, CDR2 YYNGEE, per germline. The CDR3 consists of 11 residues. The chain's CDR3 is CASSPSDEQYF. Here the CDR3 DNA reads TGTGCCAGCAGCCCCTCGGACGAGCAGTACTTC.

The chain uses TRBV6-5 and TRBJ2-5, with a tentative D call TRBD2 (5 bases). CDR3 length: 15 amino acids. V lost 2 bases and J 2 bases, leaving 12 bases between the germline ends. Germline V gene sequence: CDR1 MNHEY, CDR2 SVGAGI. In DNA form, the CDR3 reads TGTGCCAGCAGTTACGTGGCGGGCCCGCAAGAGACCCAGTACTTC. It is translated as CASSYVAGPQETQYF.

This chain joins TRBV2 and TRBJ1-6; D perhaps matches TRBD1 (5 bases). Germline V gene data show CDR1 as SNHLY and CDR2 as FYNNEI. CDR3 length: 13 residues. Trimming shortened V by 1 base and J by 13 bases, and 11 bases separated the two germline ends. In nucleotides, the CDR3 is TGTGCCAGCAGTGAAGACAGGTTAACTCCCCTCCACTTT. It encodes CASSEDRLTPLHF. The entire variable domain, with the rest obtained from reference TRBV2 and TRBJ1-6, is as follows: EPEVTQTPSHQVTQMGQEVILRCVPISNHLYFYWYRQILGQKVEFLVSFYNNEISEKSEIFDDQFSVERPDGSNFTLKIRSTKLEDSAMYFCASSEDRLTPLHFGNGTRLTVT.

V is TRBV27 and J is TRBJ1-1; tentative D call: TRBD1 (6 bases). Germline lookup yields CDR1 MNHEY and CDR2 SMNVEV (reference sequence). V lost 2 bases, J lost 6 bases, and 16 bases lay in between. This CDR3 is 15 amino acids long. The CDR3 region is CASSLVQGLVAEAFF. As DNA, the CDR3 is TGTGCCAGCAGTTTAGTACAGGGTCTTGTGGCTGAAGCTTTCTTT.

Here the CDR3 reads CAISESTAGNQPQHF. The CDR3 region has the DNA TGTGCCATCAGTGAGTCGACGGCAGGGAATCAGCCCCAGCATTTT. V and J are TRBV10-3 and TRBJ1-5, with TRBD1 as a possible D gene (5 bases). Germline V gene lookup returns CDR1 ENHRY and CDR2 SYGVKD. CDR3 size: 15 residues. With 0 bases removed from V and 4 bases from J, the gap between germline ends came to 10 bases.

This chain joins TRBV11-3 and TRBJ2-1; D is possibly TRBD2 (5 bases). V lost 2 bases, J lost 9 bases, and 8 bases lay in between. The CDR3 runs 12 residues. Germline loops: CDR1 SGHNT, CDR2 YENEEA. The DNA for the CDR3 is TGTGCCAGCAGCTTATCGGCGGGTGAGCAGTTCTTC. This sequence encodes CASSLSAGEQFF. The entire variable domain, with the rest obtained from reference TRBV11-3 and TRBJ2-1, is as follows: EAGVVQSPRYKIIEKKQPVAFWCNPISGHNTLYWYLQNLGQGPELLIRYENEEAVDDSQLPKDRFSAERLKGVDSTLKIQPAELGDSAVYLCASSLSAGEQFFGPGTRLTVL.

This chain uses TRBV6-1 with TRBJ1-5, with TRBD1 matching over 8 bases. The germline V gene encodes CDR1 MNHNS and CDR2 SASEGT. After removal of 7 bases from V and 6 bases from J, the junction contained 5 bases not matched to a gene. The length of the CDR3 is 13 residues. The CDR3 DNA reads TGTGCCAGCATTCAGGGGGCATTTCAGCCCCAGCATTTT. It specifies CASIQGAFQPQHF.

This clone was observed a single time. The rearrangement links TRBV7-2 to TRBJ2-5, with 12 bases matching TRBD2. Germline trimming cut 7 bases from V and 5 bases from J; bases unmatched to any gene: 8. The CDR3 has 15 residues. CDR1 and CDR2 (germline): SGHTA, FQGNSA. CDR3 DNA sequence: TGTGCCAGCACCGGACTAGCGGGGAGGGACGAGACCCAGTACTTC. It encodes CASTGLAGRDETQYF.

This chain connects TRBV10-3 to TRBJ1-2; maybe TRBD1 (6 bases). CDR1 and CDR2 from the germline V gene are ENHRY and SYGVKD. V lost 7 bases and J 7 bases, leaving 10 bases between the germline ends. CDR3 length: 11 residues. CDR3 sequence: CAINGGFGYTF. The DNA of the CDR3 is TGTGCCATCAATGGGGGCTTTGGCTACACCTTC.

The CDR3 DNA follows: TGTGCCAGTAGAGGAAGAGAGGCAGGGGATGGCTACACCTTC. It codes for CASRGREAGDGYTF. The gene calls are TRBV19 and TRBJ1-2, with a possible D match to TRBD1 (6 bases). Trimming removed 6 bases at V and 6 bases at J, with 17 bases between. CDR1 LNHDA and CDR2 SQIVND come from the germline V gene (reference sequence). There are 14 residues in the CDR3.

The chain couples TRBV6-1 to TRBJ2-7; 7 bases are a match to TRBD1. The CDR3 loop spans 13 amino acids. Trimming took 6 bases from V and 2 from J; bases not matched to a gene: 4. From germline, CDR1 is MNHNS and CDR2 SASEGT. In nucleotides, the CDR3 is TGTGCCAGCAGGGGGACAGCCGCCTACGAGCAGTACTTC. Translating gives CASRGTAAYEQYF.

This clone turned up a few times. V gene TRBV27 combines with J gene TRBJ2-2; 8 nucleotides line up with TRBD2. Germline V gene lookup returns CDR1 MNHEY and CDR2 SMNVEV (reference sequence). The CDR3 covers 17 residues. V trimming: 2 bases; J trimming: 0 bases; junction bases outside the gene matches: 5. The CDR3 here is CASSLRTRGANTGELFF. CDR3 DNA: TGTGCCAGCAGTTTAAGGACGCGGGGGGCGAACACCGGGGAGCTGTTTTTT.

The V gene is TRBV5-4, the J gene TRBJ2-7; D possibly corresponds to TRBD1 (6 bases). This CDR3 comprises 13 residues. V was clipped by 3 bases and J by 3 bases, with 10 bases between them. The germline V gene has CDR1 SGHNT and CDR2 YYREEE (reference sequence). The CDR3 sequence is CASSSDRRYEQYF. For the CDR3, the DNA is TGTGCCAGCAGCTCCGACAGGCGCTACGAGCAGTACTTC.

This clone came up a few times. The chain recombines TRBV6-5 with TRBJ1-4, with D possibly matching TRBD1 (5 bases). Trimming removed 6 bases from V and 6 bases from J, with 14 bases in between. In germline, CDR1 is MNHEY, CDR2 SVGAGI. The CDR3 contains 14 residues. The CDR3 is CASRSGFVDEKLFF. CDR3 DNA sequence: TGTGCCAGCAGGTCAGGGTTTGTGGATGAAAAACTGTTTTTT.

V is TRBV19 and J is TRBJ2-3; 14 nucleotides line up with TRBD2. Losses at the gene ends were 2 bases for V and 1 base for J; bases not matched to a gene: 5. CDR1 is LNHDA and CDR2 is SQIVND in the germline V gene (reference sequence). The CDR3 contains 18 residues. CDR3: CASSIRRTSGGRTDTQYF. In DNA form, the CDR3 reads TGTGCCAGTAGTATACGCCGGACTAGCGGGGGGCGCACAGATACGCAGTATTTT.